This entry lists 29 T cell receptor beta chains sequenced from one sample in a study of CD8 T cells in Susac syndrome (dated by TCRdb to the late 2010s). Libraries came from the immunoSEQ multiplex PCR assay. RNA was extracted using the RNeasy kit, and about 0.5 to 1 ug of the RNA was reverse transcribed with random hexamers. TCRdb cleaned the public reads at Q25 with fastp, built clones with MiXCR and kept in-frame beta chains. Each entry is one CDR3 protein sequence, shown with its most common DNA and genes. Counted in this sample were 150,000 to 200,000 distinct CDR3 sequences; roughly 94% of them appeared once. The top ten constitute approximately 0.073% of the sample. The sequenced sample consisted of CD4+ T cells from PBMCs. The source of these receptors is a human donor in good health.

This sequence joins TRBV20-1 and TRBJ1-3; D unresolved. Germline-derived CDR1 and CDR2 are DFQATT and SNEGSKA (reference sequence). The CDR3 is 14 residues long. The germline V and J ends were trimmed by 6 bases and 0 bases, with 12 bases remaining between them. The CDR3 here is CSADGPNSGNTIYF. DNA of the CDR3: TGCAGTGCAGATGGGCCCAACTCTGGAAACACCATATATTTT.

V gene TRBV29-1 combines with J gene TRBJ2-5, with no clear D. This CDR3 has 13 amino acids. Trimming took 4 bases from V and 0 from J, leaving 9 bases between them. Germline V gene sequence: CDR1 SQVTM, CDR2 ANQGSEA. Here the CDR3 DNA reads TGCAGCGTTGTTTCCATTCACCAAGAGACCCAGTACTTC. Translated: CSVVSIHQETQYF.

The gene calls are TRBV20-1 and TRBJ1-1; D unclear. The V and J ends lost 0 bases and 5 bases respectively, with 13 bases between them. The CDR3 loop spans 14 amino acids. The germline gives CDR1 DFQATT, CDR2 SNEGSKA (reference sequence). For the CDR3, the DNA is TGCAGTGCTAGAGATCCGGGGAGGAGGACTGAAGCTTTCTTT. The encoded protein is CSARDPGRRTEAFF.

This chain uses TRBV7-8 with TRBJ2-5; unclear D gene. V was cut by 1 base and J by 1 base, with 10 bases left in between. Germline V CDR1 and CDR2: SGHVS, FQNEAQ. This CDR3 contains 15 residues. CDR3 nucleotides: TGTGCCAGCAGCTTAGTTCGCCAGCCCCAAGAGACCCAGTACTTC. It yields the protein CASSLVRQPQETQYF.

The J gene is TRBJ2-7, the V gene TRBV10-1; D is possibly TRBD1 (6 bases). Between the trimmed V and J ends, which lost 4 bases and 5 bases, there was a span of 18 bases. CDR3 length equals 15 residues. Germline lookup yields CDR1 WNHNN and CDR2 SYGVQD (reference sequence). CDR3 in amino acids: CASSGPHRVHHEQYF. CDR3 DNA sequence: TGCGCCAGCAGTGGCCCCCACAGGGTTCACCACGAGCAGTACTTC.

This chain uses TRBV30 with TRBJ2-1; D is undetermined. This CDR3 spans 12 amino acids. Between the trimmed V and J ends, which lost 1 base and 5 bases, there was a span of 6 bases. The V gene's germline CDR1 is GTSNPN and CDR2 SVGIG (reference sequence). The CDR3 protein is CAWSASNNEQFF. The CDR3 region has the DNA TGTGCCTGGAGTGCGTCTAACAATGAGCAGTTCTTC.

This clonotype was observed a single time. This chain joins TRBV21-1 and TRBJ2-5. TRBV21-1 is termed a pseudogene. The CDR3 contains 12 residues. CDR3 sequence (DNA): TGTGCCAGGATTCCAAAACAAGAGACCCAGTACTTC. It translates to CARIPKQETQYF.

V usage is TRBV5-1 and J usage is TRBJ1-1; tentatively, D is TRBD1 (5 bases). The CDR3 has 16 residues. The germline CDR1 and CDR2 sequences are SGHRS and YFSETQ. V shed 0 bases and J shed 1 base, with 13 bases lying between them. The CDR3 sequence: CASSLAWGRENTEAFF. DNA for the CDR3: TGCGCCAGCAGCTTGGCCTGGGGCCGAGAGAACACTGAAGCTTTCTTT.

This clonotype came up a few times. The chain links TRBV7-2 to TRBJ1-1, with TRBD1 identical over 7 bases. V was clipped by 5 bases and J by 2 bases; unmatched bases: 5. Germline V CDR1 and CDR2: SGHTA, FQGNSA. The CDR3 has 14 residues. CDR3 loop: CASSTGTVNTEAFF. The CDR3 DNA is TGTGCCAGCAGCACCGGGACAGTTAACACTGAAGCTTTCTTT.

The J gene is TRBJ2-2, the V gene TRBV4-1, with 8 nucleotides matching TRBD1. With V trimmed by 5 bases and J by 6 bases, 14 bases remained unmatched. The CDR3 has 17 amino acids. Germline V gives CDR1 MGHRA, CDR2 YSYEKL. CDR3 nucleotide sequence: TGCGCCAGCAGCAGAAGACCGGGACAGGTTCTGGCCGGGGAGCTGTTTTTT. Translated: CASSRRPGQVLAGELFF.

The genes are TRBV4-1 and TRBJ1-5; perhaps TRBD1 as D (6 bases). V lost 1 base and J 5 bases, leaving 15 bases between the germline ends. The CDR3 runs 16 residues. The V gene's germline CDR1 is MGHRA and CDR2 YSYEKL. CDR3 DNA sequence: TGCGCCAGCAGCCAAGGGGGAGGAGAGGGGGATCAGCCCCAGCATTTT. Its translation is CASSQGGGEGDQPQHF.

The J gene is TRBJ2-1, the V gene TRBV30; 8 bases match TRBD1. V gave up 1 base and J gave up 6 bases; unmatched junction bases: 2. Germline V CDR1 and CDR2: GTSNPN, SVGIG (reference sequence). This CDR3 is built from 13 residues. DNA for the CDR3: TGTGCCTGGAGTGCGGACAGGGTCAATGAGCAGTTCTTC. Protein product: CAWSADRVNEQFF.

The V and J genes are TRBV2 and TRBJ1-6, with a weak D call TRBD1 (6 bases). The V end lost 5 bases, the J end lost 7 bases, and 12 bases lay between the germline ends. The CDR3 spans 14 residues. Germline assignment: CDR1 SNHLY and CDR2 FYNNEI. CDR3 amino acids: CASSYWTENSPLHF. CDR3 in DNA: TGTGCCAGCAGTTATTGGACAGAAAATTCACCCCTCCACTTT. The variable domain in full, with the rest retrieved from reference TRBV2 and TRBJ1-6, is EPEVTQTPSHQVTQMGQEVILRCVPISNHLYFYWYRQILGQKVEFLVSFYNNEISEKSEIFDDQFSVERPDGSNFTLKIRSTKLEDSAMYFCASSYWTENSPLHFGNGTRLTVT.

The chain has TRBV7-2 and TRBJ1-5; no clear D gene. The CDR3 runs to 14 residues. Germline CDR1 SGHTA, CDR2 FQGNSA. V was clipped by 3 bases and J by 5 bases, with 11 bases between them. The CDR3 DNA sequence: TGTGCCAGCAGCTTCGGCGTCGGGGATCAGCCCCAGCATTTT. Protein: CASSFGVGDQPQHF.

The chain carries TRBV7-2 and TRBJ1-2, with D tentatively TRBD1 (5 bases). The V end was cut by 4 bases, the J end by 5 bases, with 11 bases between. Looked up from germline, CDR1 is SGHTA and CDR2 is FQGNSA. This CDR3 comprises 13 residues. CDR3 DNA sequence: TGTGCCAGCAGCTCCGACAGACAGTATGGCTACACCTTC. It is translated as CASSSDRQYGYTF.

The genes are TRBV3-1 and TRBJ2-2; TRBD2 is a possible D gene (5 bases). V shed 2 bases and J shed 8 bases, with 15 bases lying between them. The V gene's germline CDR1 is LGHDT and CDR2 YNNKEL (reference sequence). The CDR3 runs 15 residues. The CDR3 region has the DNA TGTGCCAGCAGCCAATTAACTGGGCCGGGAGGGGAGCTGTTTTTT. This gives the protein CASSQLTGPGGELFF. Looking up the rest from reference TRBV3-1 and TRBJ2-2 gives the full variable domain: DTAVSQTPKYLVTQMGNDKSIKCEQNLGHDTMYWYKQDSKKFLKIMFSYNNKELIINETVPNRFSPKSPDKAHLNLHINSLELGDSAVYFCASSQLTGPGGELFFGEGSRLTVL.

This sequence joins TRBV7-2 and TRBJ2-7; a possible D gene is TRBD2 (5 bases). The germline V gene has CDR1 SGHTA and CDR2 FQGNSA. V was cut by 5 bases and J by 4 bases, with 15 bases left in between. The CDR3 runs to 14 residues. CDR3 in amino acids: CASSPVVARYEQYF. In DNA form, the CDR3 reads TGTGCCAGCAGCCCCGTGGTAGCGCGGTACGAGCAGTACTTC.

CDR3 sequence: CASSPGGVQPQHF. CDR3 nucleotides: TGTGCCAGCTCCCCAGGAGGAGTTCAGCCCCAGCATTTT. The genes are TRBV18 and TRBJ1-5; D is unclear. Trimming left V 6 bases short and J 6 bases short, with 12 bases between. Germline V gives CDR1 KGHSH, CDR2 LQKENI. The CDR3 is 13 amino acids.

The J gene is TRBJ1-2, the V gene TRBV7-2; possibly TRBD1 for D (6 bases). The CDR3 runs to 14 residues. Looked up from germline, CDR1 is SGHTA and CDR2 is FQGNSA. Trimming left V 1 base short and J 7 bases short, with 13 bases between. DNA of the CDR3: TGTGCCAGCAGCTTAGGGGGGCAGGGACGTGGCTACACCTTC. This codes for CASSLGGQGRGYTF.

The rearrangement links TRBV5-1 to TRBJ2-1, with 9 positions matching TRBD1. The J segment lost 6 bases and the V segment lost 4 bases, leaving 8 bases of the junction unmatched. There are 15 residues in the CDR3. The germline V gene has CDR1 SGHRS and CDR2 YFSETQ. For the CDR3, the DNA is TGCGCCAGCAGCCCCATCCCGGGACAGGGCAATGAGCAGTTCTTC. Translating gives CASSPIPGQGNEQFF.

This chain connects TRBV20-1 to TRBJ1-4; 9 bases align to TRBD1. This CDR3 has 14 residues. The junction had 8 bases not matched to a gene; V was cut back by 4 bases and J by 8 bases. In germline, CDR1 is DFQATT, CDR2 SNEGSKA (reference sequence). The CDR3 region has the DNA TGCAGTGCTACGGGCGGGACAGGGAAGGAAAAACTGTTTTTT. It yields the protein CSATGGTGKEKLFF.

V and J are TRBV3-1 and TRBJ2-6; the D gene is possibly TRBD1 (5 bases). Germline V CDR1 and CDR2: LGHDT, YNNKEL (reference sequence). V was pared by 8 bases and J by 4 bases, with 15 bases between. The CDR3 sequence is 15 residues long. CDR3 coding DNA: TGTGCCAGCTCTTACCCAGGGTCCGGGGCCAACGTCCTGACTTTC. This sequence encodes CASSYPGSGANVLTF.

The V gene is TRBV2, the J gene TRBJ2-2; 13 bases line up with TRBD2. The CDR3 has 15 amino acids. Per germline, CDR1 SNHLY and CDR2 FYNNEI. V shed 7 bases and J 5 bases; nucleotides not matched to a gene: 4. CDR3 DNA sequence: TGTGCCAGCATGAAGACTAGCGGGAGGACCGGGGAGCTGTTTTTT. Translated, it gives CASMKTSGRTGELFF.

The chain combines TRBV29-1 with TRBJ2-3, with unresolved D. The CDR3 covers 11 residues. Germline CDR1 SQVTM, CDR2 ANQGSEA. The ends were cut back, 5 bases at V and 0 bases at J, with 3 bases in the middle. In nucleotides, the CDR3 is TGCAGCGTTACTAGCACAGATACGCAGTATTTT. Translating gives CSVTSTDTQYF.

The chain links TRBV5-1 to TRBJ2-3; the match to TRBD1 covers 7 bases. The junction had 9 bases not matched to a gene; V was cut back by 3 bases and J by 5 bases. Germline V gives CDR1 SGHRS, CDR2 YFSETQ. This CDR3 spans 15 amino acids. For the CDR3, the DNA is TGCGCCAGCAGCTCCCAGACAGGGCGCGTAGATACGCAGTATTTT. This encodes CASSSQTGRVDTQYF.

This rearrangement joins TRBV24-1 to TRBJ2-2; D call uncertain. The germline CDR1 and CDR2 sequences are KGHDR and SFDVKD. The ends were cut back, 5 bases at V and 1 base at J, with 13 bases in the middle. The CDR3 is 16 residues long. CDR3 DNA sequence: TGTGCCACCAGTGCCCACGGCTCCCTGAACACCGGGGAGCTGTTTTTT. Translated, it gives CATSAHGSLNTGELFF.

The chain carries TRBV20-1 and TRBJ2-3; D might be TRBD1 or TRBD2, each matching 6 bases. The V end was cut by 3 bases, the J end by 9 bases, with 13 bases between. Germline V gives CDR1 DFQATT, CDR2 SNEGSKA (reference sequence). The CDR3 totals 12 residues. The CDR3 DNA reads TGCAGTGCTAGGGAGGGGGAAAGAACGCAGTATTTT. Its translation is CSAREGERTQYF.

The table lists this clonotype with a count of one. The CDR3 region has the DNA TGTGCCAGTGGGTCAGGGGCCAGCACAGATACGCAGTATTTT. Translation gives CASGSGASTDTQYF. The genes are TRBV2 and TRBJ2-3; possible D gene TRBD1, 6 bases. This CDR3 comprises 14 residues. Germline V gene sequence: CDR1 SNHLY, CDR2 FYNNEI. V lost 9 bases and J lost 0, with 13 bases in between.

V is TRBV29-1 and J is TRBJ2-5; TRBD1 might be the D (5 bases). V was clipped by 3 bases and J by 2 bases, with 13 bases between them. CDR1 is SQVTM, CDR2 ANQGSEA, per germline. There are 14 residues in the CDR3. The CDR3 bases are TGCAGCGTTGATGGCAGGGATGGACAAGAGACCCAGTACTTC. The encoded protein is CSVDGRDGQETQYF.